A single T cell receptor beta chain is shown here with its context. The sample belongs to a study of blood T cell repertoires in COVID-19. Background on the study: Samples of COVID-19 (acute and convalescent) were obtained from the United States, Italy and Spain. Sample material is recorded as cDNA or gDNA derived from T cells, B-cell-depleted T cells, or PBMCs.

CDR3 length: 16 amino acids. From germline, CDR1 is SEHNR and CDR2 FQNEAQ (reference sequence). Trimming stripped 2 bases from V and 1 base from J, with 14 bases between. In the original analysis: Reference gene primer amplification gave nucleated cell count estimates. Produced via immunoSEQ multiplex PCR; TCRdb's table is partial and in-frame only. V, J and clone size are those of that table, while D and trimming were read from the DNA. The table lists hundreds of thousands of clones, roughly 91% of them singletons. This receptor was taken from a woman in her 40s who had recovered from COVID-19. Material: peripheral blood. The J gene is TRBJ1-1, the V gene TRBV7-9; D is unclear. CDR3: CASSLHGVGPNTEAFF. In DNA form, the CDR3 reads TGTGCCAGCAGCTTACACGGGGTCGGACCGAACACTGAAGCTTTCTTT.